The entry below describes one T cell receptor beta chain. Antigen: not known. The study ran its PCR with 60 Vbeta and 13 Jbeta primers. Method: immunoSEQ multiplex PCR; TCRdb's copy keeps in-frame clones and lacks some. The table for this sample gives about 200,000 clones. These data originate in a study of cytomegalovirus exposure and HLA in healthy donors. General study results and limits: The study put 150 or so TCR beta chains on its list as cytomegalovirus-associated. Reportedly, diagnosis of cytomegalovirus status by the classifier showed high specificity and sensitivity.

This CDR3 region has 13 residues. Germline values: CDR1 SGHNT, CDR2 YYREEE (reference sequence). V shed 4 bases and J 6 bases; nucleotides not matched to a gene: 1. The gene calls are TRBV5-4 and TRBJ1-4, with 9 positions matching TRBD1. What was sequenced was PBMCs. This TCR was sampled from a girl aged 2-10 years in good health and CMV-seropositive. The CDR3 DNA sequence: TGTGCCAGCAGCACAGGGGGCCATGAAAAACTGTTTTTT. Its translation: CASSTGGHEKLFF.